The clone carrying this T cell receptor (beta chain) was observed once. Libraries were prepared by immunoSEQ multiplex PCR; TCRdb keeps only in-frame clonotypes and omits some of them. The sample shows roughly 110,000 clones, around 88% of them seen only once. This entry belongs to a study of blood T cell repertoires in COVID-19. About the research overall: From the United States, Italy and Spain came samples of acute and convalescent COVID-19.

The CDR3 is 14 residues long. From germline, CDR1 is SGHTA and CDR2 FQGNSA. The ends were cut back, 4 bases at V and 2 bases at J, with 11 bases in the middle. Sequenced sample: peripheral blood. This receptor was obtained from a man between 45 and 60 years old with active or convalescent COVID-19. The V call is TRBV7-2, the J call TRBJ1-1; D call uncertain. DNA for the CDR3: TGTGCCAGCAGCTACGTCGGTCGTAACACTGAAGCTTTCTTT. It yields the protein CASSYVGRNTEAFF.